A selection of T cell receptor beta chains follows, all from one sample in a study of blood T cell repertoires in COVID-19. Generated by immunoSEQ multiplex PCR, the TCRdb table keeps only in-frame clones and is missing some. This table has over 10,000 clones, roughly 82% appearing once. Material: peripheral blood. The receptors derive from a man older than 75 with acute or convalescent COVID-19. CDR3s leave out the opening cysteine and the closing phenylalanine or tryptophan.

V	J	CDR3
TRBV3-1/TRBV3-2	TRBJ2-3	ASSRGLSTDTQY
TRBV9	TRBJ2-3	ASSEGGGPTDTQY
TRBV6-5	TRBJ1-2	ASWELGQDAYGYT
TRBV5-1	TRBJ2-1	ASSLGRGGVNEQF
TRBV5-1	TRBJ1-2	ASSLSGGRYNYGYT
TRBV5-1	TRBJ1-2	ASSLLPIGQDYGYT
TRBV7-3	TRBJ1-5	ASSLTKQGDDRNQPQH
TRBV20-1	TRBJ1-2	SAPGRGGYT
TRBV7-9	TRBJ2-3	ASSSGGAADTQY
TRBV7-8	TRBJ1-5	ASSKSGTGLNQPQH
TRBV11-2	TRBJ1-2	ASSPRDRDYGYT
TRBV28	TRBJ1-6	ASSPGQGGSPLH
TRBV2	TRBJ1-6	ASIQNNSPLH
TRBV11-1	TRBJ2-7	ASSLAPAGVRNEQY
TRBV19	TRBJ1-1	ASHKWGESEAF
TRBV7-6	TRBJ2-1	ASSLTGAFYNEQF
TRBV7-3	TRBJ2-5	ASSVGQGETQY
TRBV5-1	TRBJ2-3	ASSLVTGGAPTQY